This TCR beta chain emerged from a study of identical twins. The study's findings and limits: Twins shared out-of-frame alpha sequences with excess low generation probability. Fewer insertions were carried by abundant cord blood beta clonotypes, but none was seen in memory repertoires.

In germline, CDR1 is MNHEY, CDR2 SMNVEV (reference sequence). This CDR3 region has 15 residues. V lost 3 bases and J 3 bases, leaving 14 bases between the germline ends. As concerns this clonotype: Antigen: not known.

A universal primer binding site was introduced by template switching. The final cDNA contained unique molecular identifiers. TCRdb independently ran MiXCR on the 5' RACE reads; one entry per CDR3 protein. The sample holds around 470,000 distinct CDR3 sequences; around 14% are singletons and the top ten take roughly 0.5%. These data were likewise used in another study, on yellow fever vaccine responses in identical twins.

This chain links TRBV27 with TRBJ1-1, with D perhaps matching TRBD1 (5 bases). This clonotype was sampled from a woman between 18 and 29 years old in good health. Material for sequencing was CD4+ T cells sorted from blood. CDR3: CASSLDLMGDTEAFF. In DNA, the CDR3 is TGTGCCAGCAGTTTGGATCTTATGGGGGACACTGAAGCTTTCTTT.